The rows below give T cell receptor beta chains drawn from one sample of a study of OX40 agonist ivuxolimab in advanced cancers. Produced via immunoSEQ multiplex PCR; TCRdb's table is partial and in-frame only. The sample shows under 75,000 clones, 80% to 95% of them seen only once. The specimen comprised CD4+ or CD8+ T cells sorted from blood, sampled in a trial of the OX40 agonist ivuxolimab. Source of these receptors: an adult with an advanced solid tumor such as melanoma, head and neck, liver or kidney cancer. The CDR3 runs from the conserved cysteine through the conserved F or W. The order of the fields is V gene, D gene, clone size, J gene, CDR3 protein, CDR3 DNA. A D gene is named only where the DNA matches it firmly. Expanded clones get a size class; other rows say once, few or many, or leave the size out.

v_gene: TRBV19
d_gene: TRBD1
abundance: NA
j_gene: TRBJ1-1
CDR3aa: CASSLTGGYTEAFF
CDR3nt: TGTGCCAGTAGTCTTACAGGGGGCTACACTGAAGCTTTCTTT

v_gene: TRBV29-1
d_gene: NA
abundance: few
j_gene: TRBJ1-1
CDR3aa: CSVLLENTEAFF
CDR3nt: TGCAGCGTTTTGCTAGAGAACACTGAAGCTTTCTTT

v_gene: TRBV13
d_gene: NA
abundance: NA
j_gene: TRBJ1-2
CDR3aa: CASSSSPGDSYGYTF
CDR3nt: TGTGCCAGCAGCTCAAGTCCAGGGGACTCCTATGGCTACACCTTC

v_gene: TRBV19
d_gene: TRBD1
abundance: NA
j_gene: TRBJ1-5
CDR3aa: CASTGGNNQPQHF
CDR3nt: TGTGCCAGTACAGGGGGAAACAATCAGCCCCAGCATTTT

v_gene: TRBV28
d_gene: TRBD1
abundance: NA
j_gene: TRBJ1-2
CDR3aa: CASRSGTGSPRTHGYTF
CDR3nt: TGTGCCAGCAGATCCGGGACAGGGTCGCCGCGAACCCATGGCTACACCTTC

v_gene: TRBV5-4
d_gene: NA
abundance: NA
j_gene: TRBJ2-2
CDR3aa: CASLYTGELFF
CDR3nt: TGTGCCAGTCTTTACACCGGGGAGCTGTTTTTT

v_gene: TRBV11-3
d_gene: NA
abundance: NA
j_gene: TRBJ2-7
CDR3aa: CASSSTSEQYF
CDR3nt: TGTGCCAGCAGCTCCACTAGCGAGCAGTACTTC

v_gene: TRBV13
d_gene: NA
abundance: NA
j_gene: TRBJ2-7
CDR3aa: CASSFRDTKIYEQYF
CDR3nt: TGTGCCAGCAGCTTCCGGGACACGAAGATCTACGAGCAGTACTTC

v_gene: TRBV27
d_gene: NA
abundance: NA
j_gene: TRBJ2-7
CDR3aa: CASSSPRTLTLDEQYF
CDR3nt: TGTGCCAGCAGTTCACCGAGAACGTTAACTCTGGACGAGCAGTACTTC

v_gene: TRBV9
d_gene: TRBD1
abundance: NA
j_gene: TRBJ2-7
CDR3aa: CASSASGTGGYEQYF
CDR3nt: TGTGCCAGCAGCGCCTCCGGGACAGGGGGCTACGAGCAGTACTTC

v_gene: TRBV19
d_gene: NA
abundance: NA
j_gene: TRBJ2-7
CDR3aa: CASNSGKGPYEQYF
CDR3nt: TGTGCCAGTAACTCCGGAAAGGGTCCCTACGAGCAGTACTTC

v_gene: TRBV2
d_gene: TRBD1
abundance: NA
j_gene: TRBJ2-5
CDR3aa: CASSEANRGPQETQYF
CDR3nt: TGTGCCAGCAGTGAAGCCAACAGGGGCCCCCAAGAGACCCAGTACTTC

v_gene: TRBV13
d_gene: NA
abundance: NA
j_gene: TRBJ2-3
CDR3aa: CASSLGPDSPSGQYF
CDR3nt: TGTGCCAGCAGCTTAGGTCCCGACAGTCCCTCGGGGCAGTATTTT